One and the same sample provided the 23 T cell receptor beta chains below, sequenced in a study of blood T cells in healthy people across ages. Sample-barcoded 5' priming and a J-beta primer mix drove a second PCR of roughly 7 to 11 cycles. One entry per CDR3 protein, called by TCRdb with MiXCR from the 5' RACE reads. The sample shows 1.5 million to 2 million distinct CDR3 sequences, around 35% of them seen only once. The sample consisted of blood. Receptors originate from a woman aged 30 to 39 in good health.

With regard to this clonotype: One junction end does not reproduce the germline sequence, and a read error may be involved. The chain couples TRBV6-1 to TRBJ2-6, with D possibly TRBD1 on 6 matching bases. CDR1 is MNHNS, CDR2 SASEGT, per germline. The CDR3 covers 18 residues. DNA for the CDR3: TGTGCCAGCAGTGGACACCCCAGGACAGCCTCTGGGGCCAACGTCCGGACTTTC. It encodes CASSGHPRTASGANVRTF.

In DNA form, the CDR3 reads TGTGCCAGCAGCTTATCCCTAGCGGGAGGGAAGTACCAAGAGACCCAGTACTTC. Translation: CASSLSLAGGKYQETQYF. The chain joins TRBV11-3 to TRBJ2-5, with 12 nucleotides matching TRBD2. V shed 2 bases and J 0 bases; nucleotides not matched to a gene: 7. Germline V gene data show CDR1 as SGHNT and CDR2 as YENEEA. There are 18 residues in the CDR3.

The J gene is TRBJ2-3, the V gene TRBV9, with TRBD2 matching over 8 bases. The CDR3 totals 16 residues. The germline V gene encodes CDR1 SGDLS and CDR2 YYNGEE. V was clipped by 3 bases and J by 2 bases; unmatched bases: 8. The CDR3 loop reads CASSDPLAENTDTQYF. The CDR3 bases are TGTGCCAGCAGCGACCCACTAGCGGAGAACACAGATACGCAGTATTTT.

The rearrangement uses TRBV18 and TRBJ2-5; D uncertain. From germline, CDR1 is KGHSH and CDR2 LQKENI. The CDR3 covers 14 residues. V gave up 2 bases and J gave up 2 bases, with 9 bases separating them. The CDR3, as DNA: TGTGCCAGCTCACCAATTGTCACTCAAGAGACCCAGTACTTC. It yields the protein CASSPIVTQETQYF.

This clonotype was detected only a few times. The rearrangement uses TRBV15 and TRBJ1-6; 7 bases map to TRBD1. Germline CDR1 and CDR2: LNHNV and YYDKDF (reference sequence). This CDR3 is 16 amino acids long. The V and J ends lost 5 bases and 5 bases, in that order; junction bases with no gene match: 9. In nucleotides, the CDR3 is TGTGCCACCAGCCGAGCTACAGGGGTGGATAATTCACCCCTCCACTTT. Residues: CATSRATGVDNSPLHF.

This clonotype turned up a few times. V usage is TRBV10-3 and J usage is TRBJ2-5; 10 bases are a match to TRBD1. The ends lost 4 bases at V and 9 bases at J; junction bases unmatched: 2. The CDR3 spans 12 residues. Germline V gives CDR1 ENHRY, CDR2 SYGVKD. CDR3 region: CAISGTGGPQYF. The DNA for the CDR3 is TGTGCCATCAGTGGGACAGGGGGGCCCCAGTACTTC.

This sequence joins TRBV5-6 and TRBJ2-7; D remains unclear. CDR3 length: 14 amino acids. The germline V gene has CDR1 SGHDT and CDR2 YYEEEE. The ends were cut back, 0 bases at V and 0 bases at J, with 7 bases in the middle. CDR3 residues: CASSLELSSYEQYF. As DNA, the CDR3 is TGTGCCAGCAGCTTGGAACTAAGCTCCTACGAGCAGTACTTC.

With regard to this clonotype: This may come from a read error, since a much larger clone is one base off. J is TRBJ2-5 and V is TRBV27; D is tentatively TRBD1 or TRBD2 (5 bases each). Near its end, the DNA agrees better with TRBJ2-7, so the J call may be wrong. The CDR3 totals 14 residues. Per germline, CDR1 MNHEY and CDR2 SMNVEV (reference sequence). CDR3: CASRLGVPAHEQYF. CDR3 bases: TGTGCCAGCAGACTGGGGGTACCCGCTCACGAGCAGTACTTC.

On this clonotype: Because it lacks the conserved phenylalanine or tryptophan at the end, this CDR3 is likely a read error. The chain has TRBV18 and TRBJ2-3, with TRBD2 matching 8 bases. This CDR3 comprises 14 residues. V lost 6 bases, J lost 2 bases, and 4 bases stayed unmatched. Germline CDR1 and CDR2: KGHSH and LQKENI. The CDR3 region is CASSQAGVTDTQYI. The CDR3 DNA reads as TGTGCCAGCTCCCAAGCGGGGGTCACAGATACGCAGTATATT.

The V call is TRBV7-9, the J call TRBJ1-5; 8 bases line up with TRBD1. V shed 1 base and J 7 bases; nucleotides not matched to a gene: 9. This CDR3 spans 16 amino acids. CDR1 is SEHNR and CDR2 is FQNEAQ in the germline V gene (reference sequence). The CDR3 here is CASSLEGQGASQPQHF. In nucleotides, the CDR3 is TGTGCCAGCAGCTTAGAAGGGCAGGGGGCAAGCCAGCCCCAGCATTTT.

The chain combines TRBV7-9 with TRBJ2-7; 9 bases align to TRBD1. The V gene end was trimmed by 4 bases and the J gene end by 0 bases; junction bases not matched to a gene: 10. CDR1 is SEHNR, CDR2 FQNEAQ, per germline (reference sequence). The CDR3 is 17 residues long. The CDR3 sequence is CASSSTPGQGSSYEQYF. The CDR3 DNA sequence: TGTGCCAGCAGCTCAACTCCGGGACAGGGTAGCTCCTACGAGCAGTACTTC.

This clonotype turned up a few times. One end of the junction fails to match germline, which may point to a read error. This chain connects TRBV25-1 to TRBJ2-6, with D perhaps TRBD1 or TRBD2 (5 bases each). The CDR3 is made up of 11 amino acids. Germline V gene sequence: CDR1 MGHDK, CDR2 SYGVNS. DNA for the CDR3: TGTGCAACACTCGGGGCCAACGTCCGGACTTTC. Encoded protein: CATLGANVRTF.

CDR3 nucleotide sequence: TGTGCCAGCTCACTTCAAGCGGGGGAAGAGACCCAGTACTTC. Translation: CASSLQAGEETQYF. The V call is TRBV18, the J call TRBJ2-5; TRBD2 matches at 8 bases. The CDR3 extends over 14 amino acids. In germline, CDR1 is KGHSH, CDR2 LQKENI. Trimming removed 4 bases from V and 3 bases from J; junction bases left unmatched: 4.

This sequence joins TRBV5-1 and TRBJ2-7; 8 nucleotides line up with TRBD1. Germline V gives CDR1 SGHRS, CDR2 YFSETQ. V shed 6 bases, J shed 2 bases, and the junction held 13 bases outside the gene matches. This CDR3 comprises 16 residues. CDR3: CASTHGRDRSTYEQYF. CDR3 coding DNA: TGCGCCAGCACTCACGGACGGGACAGGAGCACCTACGAGCAGTACTTC.

This clonotype has only a few counts. In DNA, the CDR3 is TGTGCCAGCAGCTTAGCGAGTAGCCCCTACGAGCAGTACTTC. Translation gives CASSLASSPYEQYF. The V call is TRBV7-9, the J call TRBJ2-7; D not certain. This CDR3 has 14 amino acids. V was pared by 0 bases and J by 2 bases, with 8 bases between. Looked up from germline, CDR1 is SEHNR and CDR2 is FQNEAQ (reference sequence).

Notes on this clonotype: One end of the junction is discordant with germline, which a read error may explain. The chain employs TRBV11-2 and TRBJ1-2; the match to TRBD1 covers 7 bases. The germline V gene has CDR1 SGHAT and CDR2 FQNNGV. This CDR3 contains 13 residues. The CDR3 nucleotides are TGTGCAAGCAGCCGGGGACAGATACTCAGCTACACCTTC. Translation gives CASSRGQILSYTF.

This clonotype appeared a few times. The genes are TRBV5-1 and TRBJ2-7; D unclear. V was cut by 0 bases and J by 7 bases, with 14 bases left in between. The CDR3 totals 14 residues. Germline-derived CDR1 and CDR2 are SGHRS and YFSETQ. CDR3 loop: CASSLDRSYGEQYF. CDR3 coding DNA: TGCGCCAGCAGCTTGGACAGATCCTATGGGGAGCAGTACTTC.

The chain recombines TRBV29-1 with TRBJ2-1; D is perhaps TRBD1 (5 bases). CDR3 length: 12 residues. Trimming removed 7 bases from V and 7 bases from J, with 14 bases in between. Germline V CDR1 and CDR2: SQVTM, ANQGSEA. CDR3 region: CSGQDKANEQFF. Written as DNA, the CDR3 is TGCAGCGGGCAGGACAAGGCGAATGAGCAGTTCTTC.

A word on this clonotype: The junction departs from the called germline gene at one end, perhaps through a read error. CDR3 nucleotides: TGTGCCAGCAGCGGGGGTAGGGGGAACTACGGCTACACCTTC. Translated, it gives CASSGGRGNYGYTF. The chain uses TRBV2 and TRBJ1-2, with TRBD1 as a possible D gene (6 bases). The germline V gene has CDR1 SNHLY and CDR2 FYNNEI. There are 14 residues in the CDR3.

The V gene is TRBV6-1, the J gene TRBJ1-2; 10 bases are shared with TRBD1. Germline lookup yields CDR1 MNHNS and CDR2 SASEGT. This CDR3 region has 13 residues. J was trimmed by 6 bases and V by 5 bases; bases with no gene match: 3. DNA for the CDR3: TGTGCCAGCAGTTGGACAGGGGGTAATGGCTACACCTTC. Protein: CASSWTGGNGYTF.

This rearrangement joins TRBV20-1 to TRBJ2-5; D possibly corresponds to TRBD2 (6 bases). The DNA matches TRBJ2-7 better at its end, which makes the J call doubtful. The length of the CDR3 is 14 residues. Germline assignment: CDR1 DFQATT and CDR2 SNEGSKA (reference sequence). The CDR3 sequence is CSARRRVGPYEQYF. The CDR3 coding sequence is TGCAGTGCCAGGAGGAGGGTGGGGCCCTACGAGCAGTACTTC.

This clonotype has only a few counts. The chain uses TRBV29-1 and TRBJ1-1, with a possible D match to TRBD1 (6 bases). CDR3 length equals 13 residues. V dropped 8 bases and J dropped 0 bases, with 13 bases sitting between them. Looked up from germline, CDR1 is SQVTM and CDR2 is ANQGSEA. CDR3 in amino acids: CSSSGHLNTEAFF. The CDR3 DNA follows: TGCAGCTCTTCGGGACATTTGAACACTGAAGCTTTCTTT.

This clonotype has a handful of counts. The chain combines TRBV5-1 with TRBJ1-3; D may be TRBD1 (5 bases). Germline V gene sequence: CDR1 SGHRS, CDR2 YFSETQ. Trimming stripped 2 bases from V and 4 bases from J, with 16 bases between. There are 16 residues in the CDR3. This CDR3 reads CASSLTRRDGGNTIYF. Here the CDR3 DNA reads TGCGCCAGCAGCTTAACCCGTCGGGACGGAGGAAACACCATATATTTT.